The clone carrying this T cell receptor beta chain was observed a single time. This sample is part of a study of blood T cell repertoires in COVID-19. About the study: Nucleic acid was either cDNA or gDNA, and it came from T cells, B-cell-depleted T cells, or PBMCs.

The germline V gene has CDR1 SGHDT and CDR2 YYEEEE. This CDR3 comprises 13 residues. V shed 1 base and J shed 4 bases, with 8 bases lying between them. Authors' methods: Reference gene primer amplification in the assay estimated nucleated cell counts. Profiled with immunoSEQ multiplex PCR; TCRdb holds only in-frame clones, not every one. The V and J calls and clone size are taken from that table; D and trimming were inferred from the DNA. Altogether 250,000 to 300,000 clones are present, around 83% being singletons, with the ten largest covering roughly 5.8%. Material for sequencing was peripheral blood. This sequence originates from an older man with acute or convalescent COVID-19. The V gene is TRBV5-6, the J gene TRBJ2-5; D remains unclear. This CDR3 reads CASSLFSGETQYF. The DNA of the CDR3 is TGTGCCAGCAGCTTGTTCTCAGGAGAGACCCAGTACTTC.